This entry concerns a single T cell receptor (beta chain). The sample originates from a study of blood T cell repertoires in COVID-19. CDR1 SGHTA and CDR2 FQGNSA come from the germline V gene. Deletions cut 2 bases from V and 5 bases from J, with 21 bases between. This CDR3 has 17 amino acids. TCRdb's table, derived via immunoSEQ multiplex PCR, lists solely in-frame clones and lacks some. The table records about 250,000 clones, approximately 85% of them present only once. Cohort placement rested on clinical history that participants reported themselves. The V and J genes are TRBV7-2 and TRBJ1-2, with a weak D call TRBD1 (6 bases). Specimen: PBMCs or T cells enriched from blood (not recorded which). This clonotype originated in a woman aged 50 to 60 with acute COVID-19. CDR3 region: CASSLNGGARGGYGYTF. As DNA, the CDR3 is TGTGCCAGCAGCTTAAATGGCGGTGCCCGAGGGGGTTATGGCTACACCTTC.